These T cell receptor beta chains were read from a single sample in a study of T cell responses to AZD1222 COVID-19 vaccine. Using immunoSEQ multiplex PCR, the repertoire was profiled, and TCRdb retains in-frame clones only, with some absent. The profile covers roughly 130,000 clones, with about 92% appearing a single time and about 3.2% taken by the ten largest. The starting material was peripheral blood, obtained on day 0 of AZD1222 vaccination. The receptors shown here come from an adult in good health. Each CDR3 is given with its conserved first and last residue. The order of the fields is D gene, clone size, V gene, J gene, CDR3 protein, CDR3 DNA. D genes are given only for firm matches. A row's size may be missing; if present it is once, few, many or a size class.

>-|-|TRBV7-2|TRBJ1-5
CASSLGPNQPQHF
TGTGCCAGCAGCTTAGGCCCGAATCAGCCCCAGCATTTT
>-|-|TRBV7-9|TRBJ2-7
CASSLAGRREQYF
TGTGCCAGCAGCTTAGCGGGAAGAAGGGAGCAGTACTTC
>TRBD1|-|TRBV18|TRBJ1-1
CASSTRTGRNTEAFF
TGTGCCAGCTCAACCCGGACAGGGAGGAACACTGAAGCTTTCTTT
>-|-|TRBV4-3|TRBJ2-1
CASSPGTLTNEQFF
TGCGCCAGCAGCCCGGGGACTCTGACAAATGAGCAGTTCTTC
>-|once|TRBV19|TRBJ2-7
CAGRQRDIDYEQYF
TGTGCCGGTCGACAGAGGGACATAGACTACGAGCAGTACTTC
>-|-|TRBV5-1|TRBJ1-3
CASSLGQVENTIYF
TGCGCCAGCAGCTTGGGACAGGTTGAGAACACCATATATTTT
>TRBD2|-|TRBV7-2|TRBJ2-5
CASSLGSSGSRETQYF
TGTGCCAGCAGCTTAGGGTCCAGCGGGAGTAGAGAGACCCAGTACTTC
>TRBD2|-|TRBV6-5|TRBJ2-1
CASSYSASGNSEQFF
TGTGCCAGCAGTTACTCTGCTAGCGGGAATAGTGAGCAGTTCTTC
>-|-|TRBV10-3|TRBJ1-2
CAIGQGWDYGYTF
TGTGCCATCGGTCAGGGGTGGGACTATGGCTACACCTTC
>-|-|TRBV19|TRBJ1-5
CASSPAGYSSNQPQHF
TGTGCCAGTAGCCCCGCGGGGTATAGCAGCAATCAGCCCCAGCATTTT
>-|-|TRBV9|TRBJ2-3
CASSVVGGTDTQYF
TGTGCCAGCAGCGTAGTTGGGGGGACAGATACGCAGTATTTT
>-|-|TRBV27|TRBJ2-5
CASTKQGRQETQYF
TGTGCCAGCACCAAACAGGGGAGGCAAGAGACCCAGTACTTC
>TRBD1|-|TRBV10-3|TRBJ2-7
CATRDSDEATPYEQYF
TGTGCCACCCGGGACAGCGACGAAGCCACTCCCTACGAGCAGTACTTC
>TRBD2|-|TRBV12-5|TRBJ2-1
CASALGGGRVAYNEQFF
TGTGCTAGTGCCTTAGGGGGCGGGAGGGTGGCCTACAATGAGCAGTTCTTC
>TRBD1|-|TRBV27|TRBJ1-2
CASSDTGTGVGYTF
TGTGCCAGCAGTGATACCGGGACAGGGGTTGGCTACACCTTC
>TRBD1|-|TRBV27|TRBJ2-6
CASSSTGGTGANVLTF
TGTGCCAGCAGTTCGACAGGGGGTACTGGGGCCAACGTCCTGACTTTC
>-|-|TRBV3-1/TRBV3-2|TRBJ1-3
CASSQVPTGLSGNTIYF
TGTGCCAGCAGCCAAGTCCCGACAGGCCTCTCTGGAAACACCATATATTTT
>-|-|TRBV21-1|TRBJ1-3
CASSKVHIRNTIYF
TGTGCCAGCAGCAAAGTACACATCAGGAACACCATATATTTT
>-|-|TRBV28|TRBJ2-7
CASSFLVDLGAYEQYF
TGTGCCAGCAGTTTCTTGGTGGACTTAGGGGCCTACGAGCAGTACTTC
>-|-|TRBV18|TRBJ2-5
CASSPRGGQETQYF
TGTGCCAGCTCACCGAGAGGGGGACAAGAGACCCAGTACTTC
>-|once|TRBV7-2|TRBJ1-2
CASSLAWGNGYTF
TGTGCCAGCAGCTTAGCGTGGGGTAATGGCTACACCTTC
>TRBD2|-|TRBV9|TRBJ2-1
CASSVGGSGTPYNEQFF
TGTGCCAGCAGCGTAGGAGGTAGCGGGACGCCCTACAATGAGCAGTTCTTC
>-|-|TRBV10-3|TRBJ1-1
CAISENTEAFF
TGTGCCATCAGTGAGAACACTGAAGCTTTCTTT
>TRBD1|-|TRBV10-3|TRBJ1-3
CAISGNPNRTGLVWSSGNTIYF
TGTGCCATCAGTGGAAATCCGAATCGGACAGGGTTAGTATGGAGCTCTGGAAACACCATATATTTT
>-|-|TRBV30|TRBJ1-5
CAWGDRFDQPQHF
TGTGCCTGGGGTGACAGGTTTGACCAGCCCCAGCATTTT
>TRBD1|-|TRBV7-9|TRBJ2-7
CASSFNRDRDLEQYF
TGTGCCAGCAGCTTCAACCGGGACAGGGATCTCGAGCAGTACTTC
>TRBD1|-|TRBV27|TRBJ1-5
CASSLRQGNQPQHF
TGTGCCAGCAGTTTAAGACAGGGAAATCAGCCCCAGCATTTT
>-|-|TRBV9|TRBJ1-2
CASSVGQGPYGYTF
TGTGCCAGCAGCGTAGGTCAGGGCCCCTATGGCTACACCTTC
>-|-|TRBV4-1|TRBJ1-2
CASSPVRDGHGYTF
TGCGCCAGCAGCCCCGTACGGGACGGTCATGGCTACACCTTC
>-|-|TRBV30|TRBJ1-1
CAWSDGGDTEAFF
TGTGCCTGGAGTGACGGGGGGGACACTGAAGCTTTCTTT
>TRBD2|-|TRBV9|TRBJ2-3
CASSGLAGATDTQYF
TGTGCCAGCAGTGGACTAGCGGGAGCCACAGATACGCAGTATTTT
>TRBD1|-|TRBV7-9|TRBJ1-2
CASSLGGQGDYGYTF
TGTGCCAGCAGCTTAGGGGGACAGGGGGACTATGGCTACACCTTC
>-|-|TRBV28|TRBJ1-2
CASSSDGNYGYTF
TGTGCCAGCAGTTCGGACGGTAACTATGGCTACACCTTC
>TRBD2|-|TRBV6-6|TRBJ2-7
CASSGGTSGGYEQYF
TGTGCCAGCAGCGGTGGGACTAGCGGGGGATACGAGCAGTACTTC
>-|once|TRBV12-5|TRBJ2-7
CASGYGQFPYEQYF
TGTGCTAGTGGTTATGGTCAGTTCCCCTACGAGCAGTACTTC
>-|-|TRBV5-4|TRBJ2-7
CASSFSENEQYF
TGTGCCAGCAGCTTTTCTGAAAACGAGCAGTACTTC
>-|-|TRBV12-2|TRBJ2-3
CASRTVAGSTDTQYF
TGTGCAAGTCGCACCGTAGCGGGTAGCACAGATACGCAGTATTTT
>-|-|TRBV6-5|TRBJ2-1
CASQKSSYNEQFF
TGTGCCAGTCAAAAGAGCTCCTACAATGAGCAGTTCTTC
>-|-|TRBV4-2|TRBJ1-1
CASSHERLTTGNTEAFF
TGTGCCAGCAGCCATGAACGTCTTACAACAGGAAACACTGAAGCTTTCTTT
>-|-|TRBV29-1|TRBJ2-3
CSVHLQGGDTQYF
TGCAGCGTCCACCTCCAGGGGGGAGATACGCAGTATTTT
>TRBD1|-|TRBV7-8|TRBJ2-7
CASSADRENEQYF
TGTGCCAGCAGCGCGGACAGGGAGAACGAGCAGTACTTC
>-|-|TRBV6-5|TRBJ2-5
CASTELGTQETQYF
TGTGCCAGCACCGAACTCGGTACCCAAGAGACCCAGTACTTC
>-|-|TRBV24-1|TRBJ2-1
CATSERGGLKPPDDEQFF
TGTGCCACCAGTGAGCGGGGCGGGTTGAAACCTCCTGACGATGAGCAGTTCTTC
>-|once|TRBV19|TRBJ1-1
CASSIGGARGTEAFF
TGTGCCAGTAGTATAGGAGGCGCCCGGGGCACTGAAGCTTTCTTT
>-|-|TRBV21-1|TRBJ2-2
CASRALPGELFF
TGTGCCAGCAGAGCCCTCCCCGGGGAGCTGTTTTTT
>-|once|TRBV19|TRBJ1-5
CASMVRGSLQPQHF
TGTGCCAGTATGGTGCGGGGGTCATTGCAGCCCCAGCATTTT
>-|-|TRBV15|TRBJ2-1
CATSRNLASYNEQFF
TGTGCCACCAGCAGGAACCTAGCGTCATACAATGAGCAGTTCTTC
>TRBD2|-|TRBV7-6|TRBJ2-1
CASSPGLAVTYDEQFF
TGTGCCAGCAGCCCGGGACTAGCGGTGACCTACGATGAGCAGTTCTTC
>-|-|TRBV19|TRBJ1-2
CASSTGQASGYTF
TGTGCCAGTAGTACGGGGCAGGCTAGTGGCTACACCTTC
>TRBD1|once|TRBV12-3/TRBV12-4|TRBJ1-1
CASTATGGTEAFF
TGTGCCAGCACCGCGACAGGGGGCACTGAAGCTTTCTTT
>TRBD1|once|TRBV29-1|TRBJ2-7
CSALTGSYEQYF
TGCAGCGCCCTGACAGGGTCCTACGAGCAGTACTTC
>-|-|TRBV4-3|TRBJ1-1
CASSQDSWGIGNTEAFF
TGCGCCAGCAGCCAAGATAGTTGGGGGATTGGGAACACTGAAGCTTTCTTT
>TRBD1|-|TRBV4-3|TRBJ2-7
CASSQAGTGSEQYF
TGCGCCAGCAGCCAAGCCGGGACAGGGTCCGAGCAGTACTTC
>-|few|TRBV11-3|TRBJ2-2
CASSPRARTGELFF
TGTGCCAGCAGCCCAAGGGCCCGGACCGGGGAGCTGTTTTTT